The T cell receptor beta chain under discussion was sequenced for a study of T cell clusters in autoimmune cytopenias. On the study more broadly: A median of about 49,000 TRB reads per sample yielded a median around 2,000 distinct clonotypes.

CDR1 is SGHDT and CDR2 is YYEEEE in the germline V gene. The CDR3 is 17 residues long. This clonotype is classed as medium-sized (0.01 to 0.1%) by frequency. Multiplex touch-down PCR amplified TRB using TRB-A and TRB-B pools in one tube. One entry per CDR3 protein, without DNA, is what TCRdb gives after re-calling the multiplex PCR reads. This sample's table reports 6,900 or so distinct CDR3 sequences. Each sample's input was around 270 ng genomic DNA, some 34,000 genome equivalents. These same records also appear under a second study, on T cell repertoires in aging, cancer and after chemotherapy.

Sequenced: peripheral blood. This chain uses TRBV5-6 with TRBJ2-2; TCRdb picks TRBD1, but there is no DNA to check that call. The source is a human donor in good health. CDR3 region: CASSFLGGALDTGELFF.